The subject of this entry is one TCR beta chain. The antigen remains undetermined. The entry originates in a study of T-cell memory formation after mild COVID-19. Turning to the study itself: TCR clusters mostly belonged to single donors. Points from the study as a whole: Researchers report contracting CD4+ clones mostly in CM and EM, with CD8+ clones in EMRA.

The 5'RACE method, run with constant-segment primers, produced TCR alpha and TCR beta cDNA libraries (carrying sample barcodes and UMIs). TCRdb fed the 5' RACE reads into MiXCR, producing one record per CDR3 protein. Of approximately 390,000 distinct CDR3 sequences in the sample, roughly 15% are singletons; the top ten hold 20% to 25%. There are 13 residues in the CDR3. With 7 bases removed from V and 3 bases from J, the gap between germline ends came to 12 bases. Germline values: CDR1 MDHEN, CDR2 SYDVKM. The sequencing sample was made of PBMCs or a T cell subset sorted from them (not recorded which). This clonotype was obtained from a man aged 18 to 35 who had mild COVID-19 (a few samples of this study predate the infection). Cell type and time point are not known. This rearrangement joins TRBV28 to TRBJ1-2; TRBD1 is a possible D gene (5 bases). DNA of the CDR3: TGTGCCAGCAAGATCAGGGCCTACTATGGCTACACCTTC. It translates to CASKIRAYYGYTF.